This is a list of T cell receptor beta chains from one sample in a study of pediatric ulcerative colitis. Only in-frame clones appear in the TCRdb table, and some are missing; sequencing was by immunoSEQ multiplex PCR. The data show 30,000 to 35,000 clones, roughly 77% seen once. The sequenced material came from gut tissue. The receptors shown here come from a boy younger than 18 with mild ulcerative colitis. Both conserved end residues are trimmed from each CDR3.

J gene	V gene	CDR3 protein
TRBJ2-1	TRBV4-1	ASSQGPSGDRF
TRBJ2-5	TRBV4-1	ASSPDRTSGGAEETQY
TRBJ2-7	TRBV30	AWTMHGGVGEQY
TRBJ2-3	TRBV7-2	ASSLSGRSGGGTDTQY
TRBJ1-2	TRBV19	ASSIRTGGHGYT
TRBJ1-2	TRBV29-1	SVEDRNYGYT
TRBJ2-7	TRBV5-8	ASSPLMRQDYEQY
TRBJ2-7	TRBV7-6	ASSLGLASYEQY
TRBJ1-4	TRBV5-1	ASSLVGHLEKLF
TRBJ1-1	TRBV10-3	AIMDLPNTEAF
TRBJ2-7	TRBV11-2	ASSLMGVGSYEQY
TRBJ2-7	TRBV9	ASSLSGGDYYEQY
TRBJ2-1	TRBV6-4	ASSEGTGGYNEQF
TRBJ1-5	TRBV30	AWSVQGNQPQH
TRBJ1-1	TRBV5-8	ASSRGVNTEAF
TRBJ1-3	TRBV6-1	ASSARGYTIY
TRBJ1-1	TRBV6-5	ASSHGTEAF
TRBJ2-7	TRBV5-8	ASSRRDSDEQY
TRBJ2-1	TRBV5-1	ASSTGNLGLAVLNEQF
TRBJ2-3	TRBV4-2	ASSQEPYTDTQY
TRBJ1-2	TRBV6-1	ASTLMGEGYGYT
TRBJ1-1	TRBV6-4	ARRDYTEAF
TRBJ1-1	TRBV6-6	ASSYSFTTGITEAF
TRBJ1-3	TRBV7-9	ASSLARLEFFSGNTIY
TRBJ2-1	TRBV4-1	ASSPASFEQF
TRBJ2-1	TRBV2	ASRLGLAPYNEQF
TRBJ2-3	TRBV30	AWSAGLAPSTDTQY
TRBJ2-7	TRBV18	ASSPMLRSTGEQY
TRBJ1-2	TRBV5-1	ASSLDRGRGGYT